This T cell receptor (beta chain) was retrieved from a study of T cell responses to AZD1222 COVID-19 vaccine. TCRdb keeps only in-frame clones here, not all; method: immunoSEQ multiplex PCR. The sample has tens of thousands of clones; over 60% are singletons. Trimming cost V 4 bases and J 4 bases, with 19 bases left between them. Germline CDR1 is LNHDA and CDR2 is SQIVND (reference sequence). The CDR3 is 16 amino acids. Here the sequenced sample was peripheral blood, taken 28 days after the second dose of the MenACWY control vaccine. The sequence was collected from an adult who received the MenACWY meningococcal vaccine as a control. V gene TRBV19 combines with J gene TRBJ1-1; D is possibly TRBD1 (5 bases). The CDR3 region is CASSKRWTEGSTEAFF. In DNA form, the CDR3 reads TGTGCCAGTAGTAAGAGATGGACCGAGGGGAGCACTGAAGCTTTCTTT.